A single sample is the source of the 25 T cell receptor beta chains below, sequenced in a study of post-analysis software for immune sequencing data. Study outcomes and limitations: Relative to controls, patients had five TRBV segments at higher frequency, with TRBV5-6, TRBV5-1 and TRBV20-1 among these.

Their specific antigens are unknown. TCR beta libraries were prepared from cDNA with unique molecular identifiers. TCRdb analysed the PCR reads with MiXCR anew, one entry per CDR3 protein. There are hundreds of thousands of distinct CDR3 sequences in the sample; roughly three fifths occur only once, and about 11% lies in the top ten. The sequenced sample consisted of blood. The receptors shown here come from a girl aged 2-9 years with multiple sclerosis.

The CDR3 DNA reads TGTGCCACCAGGTCAAAAGACAGACTTCCTTACCCAGATACGCAGTATTTT. Amino acids: CATRSKDRLPYPDTQYF. The chain uses TRBV24-1 and TRBJ2-3, with D maybe TRBD1 (5 bases). This CDR3 region has 17 residues. The V gene lost 7 bases and the J gene lost 4 bases, with 23 bases spanning the gap. Germline V gene sequence: CDR1 KGHDR, CDR2 SFDVKD.

The table lists this clonotype with a count of one. This chain links TRBV6-5 with TRBJ2-1, with TRBD2 matching 8 bases. J lost 2 bases, V lost 2 bases, and 5 bases had no gene match. The CDR3 totals 16 residues. Per germline, CDR1 MNHEY and CDR2 SVGAGI. In DNA form, the CDR3 reads TGTGCCAGCAGTTACGAGCCAGCGGGAGCCTACAATGAGCAGTTCTTC. This gives the protein CASSYEPAGAYNEQFF.

This chain connects TRBV5-1 to TRBJ2-3; 9 nucleotides line up with TRBD2. Germline V gene lookup returns CDR1 SGHRS and CDR2 YFSETQ. The CDR3 runs to 17 residues. With V trimmed by 1 base and J by 0 bases, 6 bases remained unmatched. CDR3 amino acids: CASSLQLAGFSTDTQYF. The CDR3 DNA follows: TGCGCCAGCAGCTTGCAGCTAGCGGGATTCAGCACAGATACGCAGTATTTT.

This clonotype was seen a handful of times. The chain links TRBV9 to TRBJ1-2; D unresolved. Germline V lookup: CDR1 SGDLS, CDR2 YYNGEE. The V and J ends lost 3 bases and 1 base respectively, with 13 bases between them. The CDR3 spans 15 residues. Written as DNA, the CDR3 is TGTGCCAGCAGCGGCCCCTGGAGCAGTAACTATGGCTACACCTTC. The encoded protein is CASSGPWSSNYGYTF.

This clonotype was counted only a few times. This chain joins TRBV29-1 and TRBJ2-1; D not resolved. The V end was cut by 3 bases, the J end by 10 bases, with 16 bases between. CDR1 and CDR2 from the germline V gene are SQVTM and ANQGSEA. This CDR3 has 13 amino acids. This CDR3 is CSVDTVRADEQFF. In DNA form, the CDR3 reads TGCAGCGTTGATACTGTCCGCGCGGACGAGCAGTTCTTC.

This chain connects TRBV5-5 to TRBJ2-4; 7 nucleotides agree with TRBD2. Germline-derived CDR1 and CDR2 are SGHKS and YYEKEE (reference sequence). This CDR3 has 15 residues. The J segment lost 2 bases and the V segment lost 3 bases, leaving 5 bases of the junction unmatched. Here the CDR3 reads CASSSGGGTKNIQYF. As DNA, the CDR3 is TGTGCCAGCAGCTCGGGAGGAGGGACCAAAAACATTCAGTACTTC.

The chain joins TRBV4-3 to TRBJ2-3; maybe TRBD2 (5 bases). Per the germline V gene, CDR1 is LGHNA and CDR2 is YSLEER. The CDR3 runs 15 residues. Trimming stripped 3 bases from V and 1 base from J, with 11 bases between. The DNA for the CDR3 is TGCGCCAGCAGCCACGGGGTGGTTGGCACAGATACGCAGTATTTT. It yields the protein CASSHGVVGTDTQYF.

This chain joins TRBV24-1 and TRBJ2-1; D is undetermined. This CDR3 is built from 14 residues. Trimming shortened V by 4 bases and J by 2 bases, and 8 bases separated the two germline ends. The germline V gene has CDR1 KGHDR and CDR2 SFDVKD. The CDR3 protein is CATSEGRTYNEQFF. As DNA, the CDR3 is TGTGCCACCAGTGAAGGACGGACCTACAATGAGCAGTTCTTC.

This chain connects TRBV9 to TRBJ2-1; D is unclear. CDR1 and CDR2 from the germline V gene are SGDLS and YYNGEE. The germline V and J ends were trimmed by 2 bases and 3 bases, with 9 bases remaining between them. The CDR3 runs 14 residues. DNA of the CDR3: TGTGCCAGCAGCGTTCAGGTTCTCTACAATGAGCAGTTCTTC. Residues: CASSVQVLYNEQFF. Full variable domain (remainder filled in from reference TRBV9 and TRBJ2-1): DSGVTQTPKHLITATGQRVTLRCSPRSGDLSVYWYQQSLDQGLQFLIQYYNGEERAKGNILERFSAQQFPDLHSELNLSSLELGDSALYFCASSVQVLYNEQFFGPGTRLTVL.

The rearrangement uses TRBV20-1 and TRBJ1-1, with 7 nucleotides matching TRBD1. The CDR3 runs 12 residues. The J segment lost 5 bases and the V segment lost 2 bases, leaving 2 bases of the junction unmatched. The V gene's germline CDR1 is DFQATT and CDR2 SNEGSKA (reference sequence). The CDR3 nucleotides read TGCAGTGCTAGACTACAGGGGACTGAAGCTTTCTTT. It yields the protein CSARLQGTEAFF.

CDR3 bases: TGCGCCAGCAGCTTGGGGTCGCCGGAGGGGGAAGCTTTCTTT. This codes for CASSLGSPEGEAFF. The rearrangement uses TRBV5-1 and TRBJ1-1; perhaps TRBD1 as D (5 bases). Deletions cut 0 bases from V and 8 bases from J, with 14 bases between. Germline assignment: CDR1 SGHRS and CDR2 YFSETQ. This CDR3 comprises 14 residues.

V is TRBV11-2 and J is TRBJ2-7; weak D call: TRBD1 (6 bases). Trimming cost V 0 bases and J 2 bases, with 17 bases left between them. The germline CDR1 and CDR2 sequences are SGHAT and FQNNGV. The CDR3 length is 17 residues. The CDR3 region has the DNA TGTGCCAGCAGCTTAGATCGGTGGGGGCCGCCCCCCTACGAGCAGTACTTC. Translation gives CASSLDRWGPPPYEQYF.

J is TRBJ2-3 and V is TRBV29-1; no firm D call. CDR1 is SQVTM and CDR2 is ANQGSEA in the germline V gene. CDR3 length: 11 amino acids. Trimming took off 5 bases at V and 4 bases at J, with 7 bases between the two ends. CDR3 coding DNA: TGCAGCGTTAGGCGATCAGATACGCAGTATTTT. Translated: CSVRRSDTQYF.

This clonotype was observed a handful of times. This rearrangement joins TRBV5-1 to TRBJ2-2; the D gene is possibly TRBD2 (5 bases). Germline lookup yields CDR1 SGHRS and CDR2 YFSETQ. The CDR3 extends over 14 amino acids. Trimming took off 5 bases at V and 3 bases at J, with 11 bases between the two ends. CDR3 sequence reads: CASSGPGDTGELFF. CDR3 DNA sequence: TGCGCCAGCAGTGGTCCCGGGGACACCGGGGAGCTGTTTTTT. The complete variable domain, with remaining parts taken from reference TRBV5-1 and TRBJ2-2, reads KAGVTQTPRYLIKTRGQQVTLSCSPISGHRSVSWYQQTPGQGLQFLFEYFSETQRNKGNFPGRFSGRQFSNSRSEMNVSTLELGDSALYLCASSGPGDTGELFFGEGSRLTVL.

The CDR3 loop reads CASKTSGEETQYF. The CDR3 region has the DNA TGCGCCAGCAAGACTAGCGGGGAAGAGACCCAGTACTTC. The V call is TRBV5-1, the J call TRBJ2-7, with 11 nucleotides matching TRBD2. The J call may be faulty, since TRBJ2-5 better matches the DNA end. There are 13 residues in the CDR3. Germline CDR1 reads SGHRS; CDR2 reads YFSETQ.

This clonotype was detected only a few times. The chain joins TRBV9 to TRBJ2-3, with D perhaps TRBD1 or TRBD2 (6 bases each). This CDR3 comprises 16 residues. Germline CDR1 reads SGDLS; CDR2 reads YYNGEE. V was trimmed by 3 bases and J by 7 bases, leaving 21 bases between them. CDR3 protein: CASSALPGLRGHTQYF. In nucleotides, the CDR3 is TGTGCCAGCAGCGCCCTACCGGGACTCAGGGGACATACGCAGTATTTT.

The chain employs TRBV6-1 and TRBJ2-5; D is perhaps TRBD1 (5 bases). The length of the CDR3 is 12 residues. CDR1 and CDR2 (germline): MNHNS, SASEGT. Trimming left V 7 bases short and J 5 bases short, with 11 bases between. CDR3 loop: CASTGFQETQYF. The CDR3 nucleotides are TGTGCCAGCACAGGGTTTCAGGAGACCCAGTACTTC.

This chain joins TRBV13 and TRBJ2-1; no firm D call. The V gene lost 3 bases and the J gene lost 0 bases, with 12 bases spanning the gap. CDR3 length: 16 amino acids. Germline CDR1 PRHDT, CDR2 FYEKMQ (reference sequence). The CDR3 here is CASSFLTFSSYNEQFF. In nucleotides, the CDR3 is TGTGCCAGCAGCTTTCTGACTTTTAGCTCCTACAATGAGCAGTTCTTC.

This clonotype was seen only a few times. The CDR3 DNA reads as TGCAGTGCTAATAGCGGGCGATCCTACGAGCAGTACTTC. It codes for CSANSGRSYEQYF. This sequence joins TRBV20-1 and TRBJ2-7; the match to TRBD2 covers 7 bases. V lost 4 bases and J lost 1; bases outside the gene matches: 4. This CDR3 is built from 13 residues. Germline V gives CDR1 DFQATT, CDR2 SNEGSKA (reference sequence).

The rearrangement joins TRBV28 to TRBJ1-1, with 11 positions matching TRBD1. With 8 bases clipped from V and 2 bases from J, the junction kept 1 base outside the gene matches. The germline CDR1 and CDR2 sequences are MDHEN and SYDVKM. The CDR3 is made up of 13 amino acids. This chain's CDR3 is CASGQGANTEAFF. The CDR3 DNA sequence: TGTGCCAGCGGACAGGGGGCTAACACTGAAGCTTTCTTT.

The chain links TRBV7-2 to TRBJ1-5, with D tentatively TRBD1 (5 bases). Between the trimmed V and J ends, which lost 1 base and 2 bases, there was a span of 12 bases. Germline lookup yields CDR1 SGHTA and CDR2 FQGNSA. The CDR3 has 16 residues. In nucleotides, the CDR3 is TGTGCCAGCAGCTTAGTAGGGGACCTAGGCAATCAGCCCCAGCATTTT. Translating gives CASSLVGDLGNQPQHF.

V is TRBV10-3 and J is TRBJ2-4; 11 bases match TRBD1. The germline V gene has CDR1 ENHRY and CDR2 SYGVKD. The J segment lost 8 bases and the V segment lost 3 bases, leaving 3 bases of the junction unmatched. This CDR3 spans 14 amino acids. The CDR3 region is CAISDPGQGDIQYF. The CDR3, as DNA: TGTGCCATCAGTGACCCGGGACAGGGGGACATTCAGTACTTC.

This clonotype was recorded once. This chain uses TRBV10-2 with TRBJ1-5; a possible D gene is TRBD1 (5 bases). V lost 5 bases, J lost 1 base, and 9 bases lay in between. The CDR3 is 14 residues long. CDR1 and CDR2 (germline): WSHSY, SAAADI. CDR3 residues: CASSPGWSNQPQHF. CDR3 bases: TGCGCCAGCAGTCCAGGGTGGAGCAATCAGCCCCAGCATTTT.

On this clonotype itself: One base away lies a much larger clone, so this may be a sequencing read error. J is TRBJ2-3 and V is TRBV6-6, with no clear D. V gave up 2 bases and J gave up 0 bases, with 3 bases separating them. Germline lookup yields CDR1 MNHNY and CDR2 SVGAGI (reference sequence). The CDR3 is 13 amino acids. In nucleotides, the CDR3 is TGTGCCAGCAGTTACCTTAGCACAGATACGCAGTATTTT. It is translated as CASSYLSTDTQYF.

This clonotype was counted a few times. The chain carries TRBV20-1 and TRBJ2-7; D may correspond to TRBD1 or TRBD2 (5 bases each). V lost 6 bases, J lost 2 bases, and 11 bases lay in between. The CDR3 length is 12 residues. Germline V gene data show CDR1 as DFQATT and CDR2 as SNEGSKA (reference sequence). The CDR3 here is CSAGDRTYEQYF. CDR3 DNA: TGCAGTGCAGGGGACCGGACCTACGAGCAGTACTTC.